The 3 T cell receptor beta chains below come from one sample, sequenced in a study of blood T cell repertoires in COVID-19. Only in-frame clones appear in the TCRdb table, and some are missing; sequencing was by immunoSEQ multiplex PCR. The table records tens of thousands of clones, 90% of them present only once. Sample: peripheral blood. The receptors stem from a man aged 80 or over with acute or convalescent COVID-19.

V and J are TRBV5-5 and TRBJ2-3; the D gene is possibly TRBD2 (6 bases). Germline lookup yields CDR1 SGHKS and CDR2 YYEKEE (reference sequence). CDR3 length: 15 residues. Trimming cost V 5 bases and J 5 bases, with 18 bases left between them. CDR3 region: CASSGGRGRIDTQYF. The CDR3 coding sequence is TGTGCCAGCAGTGGTGGTCGAGGGAGGATAGATACGCAGTATTTT.

This chain links TRBV19 with TRBJ2-4; 8 bases agree with TRBD2. Trimming at V came to 4 bases and at J to 0 bases, leaving 5 bases not matched to a gene. The length of the CDR3 is 16 residues. Germline V gene lookup returns CDR1 LNHDA and CDR2 SQIVND (reference sequence). CDR3 sequence: CASSTGGRLAKNIQYF. In DNA form, the CDR3 reads TGTGCCAGTAGTACGGGGGGGAGACTAGCCAAAAACATTCAGTACTTC.

The chain joins TRBV6-1 to TRBJ1-1; unclear D gene. CDR3 length: 14 amino acids. Germline V lookup: CDR1 MNHNS, CDR2 SASEGT. V was clipped by 8 bases and J by 1 base, with 14 bases between them. CDR3 DNA sequence: TGTGCCAGCTGGGCCACTGATCAGAACACTGAAGCTTTCTTT. Translating gives CASWATDQNTEAFF.